Shown below are 5 T cell receptor beta chains from a single sample sequenced in a study of graft-versus-host responses after intestinal transplantation. For these receptors, no antigen is known. Method: immunoSEQ multiplex PCR; TCRdb's copy keeps in-frame clones and lacks some. The sample holds some 110,000 clones, approximately 90% seen once. Specimen: unstimulated CD4+ T cells sorted from spleen or lymph node cells, collected before intestinal transplant. Receptor source: a human donor who received an intestinal transplant.

The rearrangement joins TRBV18 to TRBJ1-6; D is ambiguous. CDR3 size: 14 residues. The ends were cut back, 1 base at V and 5 bases at J, with 6 bases in the middle. Germline lookup yields CDR1 KGHSH and CDR2 LQKENI. The CDR3 region has the DNA TGTGCCAGCTCACCACGATCGGATAATTCACCCCTCCACTTT. It codes for CASSPRSDNSPLHF.

The V and J genes are TRBV18 and TRBJ2-1; TRBD2 matches at 10 bases. V was pared by 2 bases and J by 8 bases, with 9 bases of the junction left unmatched. CDR3 length equals 16 residues. Per the germline V gene, CDR1 is KGHSH and CDR2 is LQKENI. The CDR3 DNA is TGTGCCAGCTCACCAACTATGGCTAGCGGGAGTGATGAGCAGTTCTTC. Protein product: CASSPTMASGSDEQFF.

The V gene is TRBV5-1, the J gene TRBJ2-7, with 10 positions matching TRBD1. Per germline, CDR1 SGHRS and CDR2 YFSETQ. V gave up 4 bases and J gave up 3 bases; unmatched junction bases: 7. The CDR3 is 15 residues long. CDR3 sequence reads: CASSRDRGIIYEQYF. CDR3 bases: TGCGCCAGCAGCCGGGACAGGGGAATAATCTACGAGCAGTACTTC.

The chain has TRBV19 and TRBJ1-3; D ambiguous. Trimming cost V 3 bases and J 4 bases, with 7 bases left between them. The CDR3 length is 13 residues. Germline V gives CDR1 LNHDA, CDR2 SQIVND (reference sequence). Here the CDR3 reads CASSILTGNTIYF. The CDR3 DNA is TGTGCCAGTAGTATCTTGACAGGAAACACCATATATTTT.

The chain employs TRBV6-5 and TRBJ1-2; D remains ambiguous. The V and J ends lost 1 base and 1 base respectively, with 10 bases between them. CDR1 and CDR2 from the germline V gene are MNHEY and SVGAGI. There are 15 residues in the CDR3. The CDR3 loop is CASSYLSGSNYGYTF. The CDR3 coding sequence is TGTGCCAGCAGTTACTTATCAGGCAGTAACTATGGCTACACCTTC.